This TCR beta chain was captured by sequencing in a study of neoadjuvant anti-PD-1 for oral cavity cancer. Study outcomes and limitations: Higher pretreatment blood Treg/Th17 ratios correlated with higher pretreatment blood and lower post-treatment tumor TCRbeta clonality. Larger post-treatment preexisting tumor clones tracked with greater tumor shrinkage.

Only in-frame clones appear in the TCRdb table, and some are missing; sequencing was by immunoSEQ multiplex PCR. The sample yields tens of thousands of clones, 40% to 50% seen once. The CDR3 runs 15 residues. Germline V CDR1 and CDR2: KGHSH, LQKENI. V was clipped by 1 base and J by 2 bases, with 11 bases between them. With regard to this clone: The antigen is unknown.

Time point noted: after neoadjuvant nivolumab, at surgical resection. This TCR was sampled from a person aged 40-85 years with oral cavity squamous cell carcinoma. V and J are TRBV18 and TRBJ1-1; weak D call: TRBD1 (6 bases). The source was tumor tissue, collected after nivolumab (anti-PD-1) treatment. Here the CDR3 reads CASSPQLQGNTEAFF. CDR3 coding DNA: TGTGCCAGCTCACCACAATTACAGGGTAACACTGAAGCTTTCTTT. The whole variable domain, filled in from reference TRBV18 and TRBJ1-1, reads NAGVMQNPRHLVRRRGQEARLRCSPMKGHSHVYWYRQLPEEGLKFMVYLQKENIIDESGMPKERFSAEFPKEGPSILRIQQVVRGDSAAYFCASSPQLQGNTEAFFGQGTRLTVV.